The 17 T cell receptor beta chains reported below all come from one sample, sequenced in a study of T cell clones after liver transplantation (dated by TCRdb to the late 2010s). To prepare the library, the immunoSEQ multiplex PCR assay was applied. TCRdb obtained this table from immuneACCESS and retained in-frame rearrangements with V and J assigned. These tables miss some clones; where compared with another copy, unresolved V genes account for less than half of the shortfall, and the remainder is unexplained. A total of just under 60,000 clones appear in this sample, less than 85% of them only once. 2.8% of the sample comes from the top ten. This material consisted of CD4+ T cells from blood, taken at the approximately 16-month timepoint. The receptors shown here come from a human patient who received a liver transplant. After a transplant, certain T cells may trace back to the graft donor.

The chain links TRBV2 to TRBJ2-3; either TRBD1 or TRBD2 may fit D (5 bases each). Germline CDR1 and CDR2: SNHLY and FYNNEI. Trimming stripped 3 bases from V and 2 bases from J, with 15 bases between. The CDR3 totals 16 residues. CDR3 bases: TGTGCCAGCAGTGATGCTGGGGGAAGATCCACAGATACGCAGTATTTT. Translating it yields CASSDAGGRSTDTQYF.

For the CDR3, the DNA is TGTGCCAGTAAACAGGTGGGTCAGCCCCAGCATTTT. Translating it yields CASKQVGQPQHF. This chain connects TRBV19 to TRBJ1-5; tentatively, D is TRBD1 (5 bases). The CDR3 sequence is 12 residues long. V was trimmed by 7 bases and J by 6 bases, leaving 10 bases between them. CDR1 is LNHDA, CDR2 SQIVND, per germline (reference sequence).

This chain joins TRBV11-2 and TRBJ2-7; 8 positions match TRBD1. Losses at the gene ends were 5 bases for V and 5 bases for J; bases not matched to a gene: 8. Germline V gives CDR1 SGHAT, CDR2 FQNNGV. The CDR3 loop spans 14 amino acids. The CDR3 loop reads CASSPETGAHEQYF. CDR3 nucleotides: TGTGCCAGCAGCCCGGAGACAGGGGCCCACGAGCAGTACTTC.

This chain uses TRBV7-9 with TRBJ2-3, with 7 bases fitting TRBD2. The germline V gene has CDR1 SEHNR and CDR2 FQNEAQ (reference sequence). Losses at the gene ends were 3 bases for V and 3 bases for J; bases not matched to a gene: 6. This CDR3 has 15 amino acids. The CDR3 protein is CASSFGRAGTDTQYF. DNA of the CDR3: TGTGCCAGCAGCTTCGGACGAGCGGGAACAGATACGCAGTATTTT.

V usage is TRBV5-1 and J usage is TRBJ2-7; TRBD1 matches at 7 bases. V lost 6 bases, J lost 2 bases, and 5 bases stayed unmatched. CDR1 is SGHRS, CDR2 YFSETQ, per germline. This CDR3 comprises 13 residues. This chain's CDR3 is CASKSQGTYEQYF. The CDR3 DNA sequence: TGCGCCAGCAAGTCACAGGGGACCTACGAGCAGTACTTC.

V gene TRBV18 combines with J gene TRBJ1-1; 7 bases align to TRBD1. J was trimmed by 3 bases and V by 1 base; bases with no gene match: 5. This CDR3 has 15 residues. Per the germline V gene, CDR1 is KGHSH and CDR2 is LQKENI. Here the CDR3 reads CASSPLATGDTEAFF. CDR3 in DNA: TGTGCCAGCTCACCACTAGCCACAGGGGACACTGAAGCTTTCTTT.

This clone is judged medium-sized. The rearrangement joins TRBV18 to TRBJ2-7; no definite D call. Trimming cost V 0 bases and J 2 bases, with 11 bases left between them. Looked up from germline, CDR1 is KGHSH and CDR2 is LQKENI. The CDR3 sequence is 15 residues long. The DNA for the CDR3 is TGTGCCAGCTCACCACCGGCGGCAGCTGCCTACGAGCAGTACTTC. It is translated as CASSPPAAAAYEQYF. Complete variable domain (other parts from reference TRBV18 and TRBJ2-7): NAGVMQNPRHLVRRRGQEARLRCSPMKGHSHVYWYRQLPEEGLKFMVYLQKENIIDESGMPKERFSAEFPKEGPSILRIQQVVRGDSAAYFCASSPPAAAAYEQYFGPGTRLTVT.

This chain's CDR3 is CASSLGGTVQETQYF. CDR3 coding DNA: TGTGCCAGCAGCTTAGGGGGGACAGTTCAAGAGACCCAGTACTTC. This chain links TRBV7-2 with TRBJ2-5; 7 bases line up with TRBD1. The CDR3 length is 15 residues. The V segment lost 1 base and the J segment 2 bases; nucleotides outside the gene matches: 4. Looked up from germline, CDR1 is SGHTA and CDR2 is FQGNSA.

This clone was seen a few times. This chain uses TRBV7-2 with TRBJ2-5, with D tentatively TRBD2 (7 bases). Germline assignment: CDR1 SGHTA and CDR2 FQGNSA. The CDR3 runs to 19 residues. Trimming removed 1 base at V and 0 bases at J, with 21 bases between. CDR3 coding DNA: TGTGCCAGCAGCTTAGGGCGGGAGCTCCTAAGGGGGTACCAAGAGACCCAGTACTTC. Its translation: CASSLGRELLRGYQETQYF.

The rearrangement joins TRBV11-2 to TRBJ2-3; 8 nucleotides match TRBD1. The CDR3 has 15 amino acids. From germline, CDR1 is SGHAT and CDR2 FQNNGV. Trimming took 5 bases from V and 2 from J; bases not matched to a gene: 6. CDR3 sequence reads: CASSLGTGITDTQYF. CDR3 nucleotide sequence: TGTGCCAGCAGCCTCGGGACAGGAATCACAGATACGCAGTATTTT.

Written as DNA, the CDR3 is TGTGCCAGCAGCCGGGATAGGCAAATCTACGAGCAGTACTTC. As protein: CASSRDRQIYEQYF. This rearrangement joins TRBV14 to TRBJ2-7; the D is unclear. Between the trimmed V and J ends, which lost 4 bases and 3 bases, there was a span of 13 bases. The CDR3 is 14 amino acids. The germline V gene has CDR1 SGHDN and CDR2 FVKESK.

The rearrangement links TRBV7-2 to TRBJ1-4; 7 bases are a match to TRBD1. Germline values: CDR1 SGHTA, CDR2 FQGNSA. Germline trimming cut 5 bases from V and 8 bases from J; bases unmatched to any gene: 11. There are 15 residues in the CDR3. CDR3 loop: CASSTRQGYKEKLFF. The CDR3, as DNA: TGTGCCAGCAGCACCAGACAGGGTTATAAAGAAAAACTGTTTTTT.

The chain is built from TRBV30 and TRBJ1-2; D unclear. The CDR3 has 14 residues. Germline V lookup: CDR1 GTSNPN, CDR2 SVGIG (reference sequence). Trimming removed 1 base at V and 6 bases at J, with 15 bases between. CDR3 nucleotide sequence: TGTGCCTGGAGTGAGGGATTGGGTGTGGATGGCTACACCTTC. Amino acid sequence: CAWSEGLGVDGYTF.

In this sample, this clone turned up once. The chain recombines TRBV7-2 with TRBJ2-2; 9 bases fit TRBD1. Germline lookup yields CDR1 SGHTA and CDR2 FQGNSA. V dropped 2 bases and J dropped 2; count of bases not matched to a gene: 9. The CDR3 is 18 residues long. The CDR3 loop is CASSLRFSTGGNTGELFF. In nucleotides, the CDR3 is TGTGCCAGCAGCTTAAGGTTTTCGACAGGGGGAAACACCGGGGAGCTGTTTTTT.

V and J are TRBV27 and TRBJ1-1; the D gene is possibly TRBD1 (5 bases). Looked up from germline, CDR1 is MNHEY and CDR2 is SMNVEV (reference sequence). V was pared by 6 bases and J by 1 base, with 12 bases between. This CDR3 region has 14 residues. The CDR3 protein is CASSSLGENTEAFF. In nucleotides, the CDR3 is TGTGCCAGCAGCTCCCTGGGGGAGAACACTGAAGCTTTCTTT.

The rearrangement links TRBV30 to TRBJ2-3; D might be TRBD1 or TRBD2, each matching 5 bases. This CDR3 is built from 12 residues. Per the germline V gene, CDR1 is GTSNPN and CDR2 is SVGIG (reference sequence). The germline V and J ends were trimmed by 4 bases and 3 bases, with 8 bases remaining between them. DNA of the CDR3: TGTGCCTGGAAATGGGGGACAGATACGCAGTATTTT. It yields the protein CAWKWGTDTQYF.

In its sample, this clone was seen a few times. The V call is TRBV7-6, the J call TRBJ1-1; perhaps TRBD1 as D (6 bases). V shed 5 bases and J shed 2 bases, with 9 bases lying between them. CDR3 length: 13 residues. The germline gives CDR1 SGHVS, CDR2 FNYEAQ. CDR3 residues: CASSAQGNTEAFF. The CDR3 bases are TGTGCCAGCAGCGCACAGGGTAACACTGAAGCTTTCTTT.